The 5 T cell receptor beta chains reported below all come from one sample, sequenced in a study of blood T cells in healthy people across ages. It was with a sample-barcoded 5' primer and a J-beta primer mix that a second PCR of about 6 to 12 cycles was run. TCRdb reprocessed the 5' RACE reads via MiXCR and lists one record per CDR3 protein. The sample carries 800,000 or so distinct CDR3 sequences, less than 60% recorded once. The sample consisted of blood. These receptors all stem from a man older than 75 in good health.

The gene calls are TRBV5-1 and TRBJ2-3; no firm D call. The CDR3 runs to 13 residues. Germline lookup yields CDR1 SGHRS and CDR2 YFSETQ. Trimming shortened V by 7 bases and J by 8 bases, and 17 bases separated the two germline ends. The CDR3 here is CASVLSGQSTQYF. CDR3 in DNA: TGCGCCAGCGTCCTTTCCGGGCAAAGTACGCAGTATTTT.

The V gene is TRBV6-2 or TRBV6-3, the J gene TRBJ2-7; a weak D match, TRBD1 (5 bases). Deletions cut 7 bases from V and 1 base from J, with 20 bases between. CDR3 length: 16 residues. The germline V gene encodes CDR1 MNHEY and CDR2 SVGEGT. CDR3 sequence (DNA): TGTGCCAGCAAGGCAGGGCAGTACGGCGTTTCCTACGAGCAGTACTTC. Residues: CASKAGQYGVSYEQYF.

The chain carries TRBV12-3 or TRBV12-4 and TRBJ1-1, with D uncertain. The CDR3 has 13 residues. The germline V and J ends were trimmed by 6 bases and 3 bases, with 11 bases remaining between them. CDR3 protein: CASRSSEDTEAFF. The CDR3 coding sequence is TGTGCCAGCAGATCCTCGGAGGACACTGAAGCTTTCTTT.

This chain uses TRBV30 with TRBJ2-1; D gene ambiguous. Per the germline V gene, CDR1 is GTSNPN and CDR2 is SVGIG (reference sequence). Trimming stripped 2 bases from V and 9 bases from J, with 8 bases between. CDR3 length equals 11 residues. The CDR3 DNA is TGTGCCTGGAGTTCCTTGGTTGAGCAGTTCTTC. Residues: CAWSSLVEQFF.

The rearrangement joins TRBV12-3 or TRBV12-4 to TRBJ1-2, with D possibly matching TRBD1 (6 bases). The CDR3 covers 16 residues. V was shortened by 6 bases and J by 6 bases, with 23 bases between the two germline ends. The CDR3 region is CASRKTADVGGHGYTF. For the CDR3, the DNA is TGTGCCAGCAGGAAAACGGCGGATGTCGGGGGGCATGGCTACACCTTC.